A selection of T cell receptor beta chains follows, all from one sample in a study of PD-1 blockade in classical Hodgkin lymphoma. TCRdb's copy holds only in-frame clones and misses some; the assay was immunoSEQ multiplex PCR. The sample includes 20,000 to 25,000 clones, roughly 94% of them seen just once. The source material was peripheral blood mononuclear cells (PBMCs). The receptors originated from a human donor with classical Hodgkin lymphoma. Each CDR3 is given with its conserved first and last residue. Fields, in order: J gene, V gene, clone size, D gene, CDR3 DNA, CDR3 protein. The D gene is left open where the match is weak. Expanded clones are given a class, and other clones once, few, many or no size at all.

>TRBJ2-4|TRBV27|NA|TRBD2
TGTGCCAGCAGTAGGATCGGACTAGCGGGGGGCCCTCAGGGCCAAAACATTCAGTACTTC
CASSRIGLAGGPQGQNIQYF
>TRBJ1-1|TRBV30|NA|NA
TGTGCCTGGAGTTTGGAAGAGAACACTGAAGCTTTCTTT
CAWSLEENTEAFF
>TRBJ2-1|TRBV29-1|NA|NA
TGCAGCGTTTGGAGCAGGGTTATAGACAATGAGCAGTTCTTC
CSVWSRVIDNEQFF
>TRBJ2-1|TRBV6-1|NA|NA
TGTGCCAGCATGGTTCCAGGGCGTTTTGATGAGCAGTTCTTC
CASMVPGRFDEQFF
>TRBJ1-1|TRBV19|NA|TRBD1
TGTGCCAGTAGTCCTCACGGACAGGGAAAGAACACTGAAGCTTTCTTT
CASSPHGQGKNTEAFF
>TRBJ2-7|TRBV5-4|NA|NA
TGTGCCAGCAGGTCCGGAAAAGACGGCTACGAGCAGTACTTC
CASRSGKDGYEQYF
>TRBJ2-7|TRBV7-2|NA|NA
TGTGCCAGCAGCCCCAGGGGGGGCAGGGAATCCTACGAGCAGTACTTC
CASSPRGGRESYEQYF
>TRBJ2-7|TRBV10-3|NA|TRBD2
TGTGCCATCAGTGATCGTGCGGGGGTTGGCTACGAGCAGTACTTC
CAISDRAGVGYEQYF
>TRBJ2-1|TRBV20-1|NA|TRBD2
TGTGCGGGGGGTTCCTACAATGAGCAGTTCTTC
CAGGSYNEQFF
>TRBJ2-7|TRBV28|NA|NA
TGTGCCAGCAGTCCCCCAGGGAATCCCCACGAGCAGTACTTC
CASSPPGNPHEQYF
>TRBJ1-1|TRBV25-1|NA|TRBD1
TGTGCCAGCAGCCCAGGGGGTTTCAGTACTGAAGCTTTCTTT
CASSPGGFSTEAFF
>TRBJ2-5|TRBV10-2|NA|TRBD2
TGCGCCAGCAGTGGAGTCGCGGGGGGGATGGGGACCCAGTACTTC
CASSGVAGGMGTQYF
>TRBJ2-7|TRBV5-6|once|NA
TGTGCCAGCAGCTTTGGTACGGGGCGTCGGGGCGAGCAGTACTTC
CASSFGTGRRGEQYF
>TRBJ2-1|TRBV2|NA|NA
TGTGCCAGCAGCCCTGACCTTGGAGGGGGGAAGTTCTTC
CASSPDLGGGKFF
>TRBJ1-2|TRBV14|NA|NA
TGTGCCAGCAGCCAAGATCTGATAGCTAACTATGGCTACACCTTC
CASSQDLIANYGYTF
>TRBJ2-7|TRBV11-2|NA|TRBD1
TGTGCCAGCAGCGTCGGGACAGGGGTTGCCTACGAGCAGTACTTC
CASSVGTGVAYEQYF
>TRBJ2-3|TRBV2|NA|TRBD2
TGTGCCAGCGGATTACTAGCGGGGGGCACAGATACGCAGTATTTT
CASGLLAGGTDTQYF
>TRBJ1-2|TRBV11-2|NA|NA
TGTGCCAGCAGCAGTGTTGGGGTGGGCTACACCTTC
CASSSVGVGYTF
>TRBJ1-4|TRBV7-3|NA|NA
TGTGCCAGCAGCTTAATACGCCGCCCTGGGGAAAAACTGTTTTTT
CASSLIRRPGEKLFF
>TRBJ2-6|TRBV5-6|NA|TRBD2
TGTGCCAGCGGCCGGGAGGGGGACTTTAGTTTTTCTGGGGCCAACGTCCTGACTTTC
CASGREGDFSFSGANVLTF
>TRBJ1-2|TRBV30|NA|NA
TGTGCCTGGAGTGTAGGGCGGCCCTATGGCTACACCTTC
CAWSVGRPYGYTF
>TRBJ1-5|TRBV6-1|NA|NA
TGTGCCAGCAGTGAAGGGTTAGGGATAGGCCAGCCCCAGCATTTT
CASSEGLGIGQPQHF
>TRBJ2-7|TRBV14|NA|NA
TGTGCCAGCAGCCACTGGGGAGCCATAGACTACGAGCAGTACTTC
CASSHWGAIDYEQYF
>TRBJ1-6|TRBV28|NA|NA
TGTGCCAGCAGTCGACTCCCCGGGGGGGGTAATTCACCCCTCCACTTT
CASSRLPGGGNSPLHF
>TRBJ2-1|TRBV29-1|NA|TRBD1
TGCAGCGTTGGGACAGGGGGCTACAATGAGCAGTTCTTC
CSVGTGGYNEQFF
>TRBJ2-5|TRBV4-1|NA|NA
TGCGCCAGCAGCCAAGATCCCACAAAAGAGACCCAGTACTTC
CASSQDPTKETQYF
>TRBJ1-2|TRBV12-5|NA|TRBD1
TGTGCTAGTGGCCCGAGACAGGGTCTTGGCTACACCTTC
CASGPRQGLGYTF
>TRBJ2-3|TRBV4-3|NA|NA
TGCGCCAGCAGCCAAGTCTACAGGACAGGCACAGATACGCAGTATTTT
CASSQVYRTGTDTQYF
>TRBJ1-3|TRBV7-8|NA|NA
TGTGCCAGCAGCCCCGCCCGGCGGATAGGAAACACCATATATTTT
CASSPARRIGNTIYF
>TRBJ2-5|TRBV11-2|NA|NA
TGTGCCAGCAGGCCGGTAGGGTACAGGGTAGAGACCCAGTACTTC
CASRPVGYRVETQYF
>TRBJ2-6|TRBV5-1|once|NA
TGCGCCAGCAGCGCCTCCAGGGGGGCCAACGTCCTGACTTTC
CASSASRGANVLTF
>TRBJ2-3|TRBV5-1|NA|TRBD2
TGCGCCAGCAGCCAACTTGCGGGGGGTCCTAGCACAGATACGCAGTATTTT
CASSQLAGGPSTDTQYF
>TRBJ1-6|TRBV4-1|NA|TRBD1
TGCGCCAGCAGCCGGGACAGGATTAATTCACCCCTCCACTTT
CASSRDRINSPLHF
>TRBJ1-6|TRBV5-8|NA|NA
TGTGCCAGCAGCTTGGAACCAGATTTCGGTTCACCCCTCCACTTT
CASSLEPDFGSPLHF
>TRBJ2-1|TRBV9|NA|NA
TGTGCCAGCAGCGTAGACCAGGACGGTGAGCAGTTCTTC
CASSVDQDGEQFF
>TRBJ2-2|TRBV10-3|NA|NA
TGTGCCATCATGGAGAGAAATTCGAACACCGGGGAGCTGTTTTTT
CAIMERNSNTGELFF
>TRBJ1-1|TRBV4-1|NA|TRBD1
TGCGCCAGCAGCCAAGGCCGTGGACAGGGTTGGCCTGAAGCTTTCTTT
CASSQGRGQGWPEAFF